This is a list of T cell receptor beta chains from one sample in a study of OX40 agonist ivuxolimab in advanced cancers. Method: immunoSEQ multiplex PCR; TCRdb's copy keeps in-frame clones and lacks some. The table has over 65,000 clones, around 90% seen once. The sequencing used CD4+ or CD8+ T cells sorted from blood, collected in a trial of the OX40 agonist ivuxolimab. These receptors all stem from an adult with an advanced solid tumor such as melanoma, head and neck, liver or kidney cancer. Each CDR3 is given with its conserved first and last residue. Fields, in order: D gene, J gene, clone size, V gene, CDR3 DNA, CDR3 protein. A D gene is named only where the DNA matches it firmly. Clone size, where shown, is once, few, many, or a class for clones that have expanded.

D: TRBD1; J: TRBJ1-1; size: -; V: TRBV28; DNA: TGTGCCAGCAGTTCATGGGACAGGGGGCCGAACACTGAAGCTTTCTTT; CDR3: CASSSWDRGPNTEAFF
D: -; J: TRBJ2-5; size: -; V: TRBV27; DNA: TGTGCCAGCAGTTTATACGACAGAGACCAAGAGACCCAGTACTTC; CDR3: CASSLYDRDQETQYF
D: TRBD2; J: TRBJ2-1; size: -; V: TRBV7-3; DNA: TGTGCCAGCAGCCCGACTAGCGGAATAACCGATCAGTTCTTC; CDR3: CASSPTSGITDQFF
D: -; J: TRBJ2-3; size: -; V: TRBV7-2; DNA: TGTGCCAGCAGCGCCCAAGGGGCGGGGGCTAGCACAGATACGCAGTATTTT; CDR3: CASSAQGAGASTDTQYF
D: TRBD2; J: TRBJ2-2; size: -; V: TRBV27; DNA: TGTGCCAGCAGTTTATCGAGTCTAGCGGGCACCGGGGAGCTGTTTTTT; CDR3: CASSLSSLAGTGELFF
D: -; J: TRBJ2-1; size: once; V: TRBV5-1; DNA: TGCGCCAGCAGCTTCACTGGGGATGAGCAGTTCTTC; CDR3: CASSFTGDEQFF
D: -; J: TRBJ2-7; size: -; V: TRBV7-9; DNA: TGTGCCAGCAGCCAGGGGACCTTTGGGGAGCAGTACTTC; CDR3: CASSQGTFGEQYF
D: -; J: TRBJ2-1; size: -; V: TRBV16; DNA: TGTGCCAGCAGCCCGTCTGACAATGAGCAGTTCTTC; CDR3: CASSPSDNEQFF
D: -; J: TRBJ2-1; size: -; V: TRBV19; DNA: TGTGCCAGTAGTATTGTCAGCGGAATACTGAACAATGAGCAGTTCTTC; CDR3: CASSIVSGILNNEQFF
D: -; J: TRBJ2-1; size: -; V: TRBV7-8; DNA: TGTGCCAGCAGCCCCGGAAGCTCCTACAATGAGCAGTTCTTC; CDR3: CASSPGSSYNEQFF
D: TRBD1; J: TRBJ1-1; size: -; V: TRBV6-6; DNA: TGTGCCAGCAGTTACCCGACAGGGAAGGACACTGAAGCTTTCTTT; CDR3: CASSYPTGKDTEAFF
D: -; J: TRBJ2-3; size: -; V: TRBV18; DNA: TGTGCCAGCTCACCAACACTAGCTCTAGATACGCAGTATTTT; CDR3: CASSPTLALDTQYF
D: TRBD2; J: TRBJ2-3; size: -; V: TRBV11-2; DNA: TGTGCCAGCAGCCCCCGGGGGGGCACCACAGATACGCAGTATTTT; CDR3: CASSPRGGTTDTQYF
D: TRBD2; J: TRBJ2-2; size: once; V: TRBV30; DNA: TGTGCCTGGACCCTGGGACTAGCGGTGAACACCGGGGAGCTGTTTTTT; CDR3: CAWTLGLAVNTGELFF
D: -; J: TRBJ2-7; size: once; V: TRBV11-3; DNA: TGTGCCAGCAGCGCGCGCCGTCAGGCTTCCTACGAGCAGTACTTC; CDR3: CASSARRQASYEQYF
D: -; J: TRBJ2-1; size: -; V: TRBV21-1; DNA: TGTGCCAGGACGCGGGACAGGCATTACAATGAGCAGTTCTTC; CDR3: CARTRDRHYNEQFF
D: -; J: TRBJ1-1; size: -; V: TRBV10-3; DNA: TGTGCCATCAGCATGGAAGGGACGGCCACTGAAGCTTTCTTT; CDR3: CAISMEGTATEAFF
D: TRBD1; J: TRBJ2-2; size: once; V: TRBV11-3; DNA: TGTGCCAGCAGCCCGCCCAACAGGGGGCACGGGGAGCTGTTTTTT; CDR3: CASSPPNRGHGELFF
D: -; J: TRBJ1-2; size: -; V: TRBV7-9; DNA: TGTGCCAGCAGCAGGATGACGGAAGGCTACACCTTC; CDR3: CASSRMTEGYTF
D: -; J: TRBJ2-7; size: -; V: TRBV6-5; DNA: TGTGCCAGCAGCCGTTTCAACTCCTACGAGCAGTACTTC; CDR3: CASSRFNSYEQYF
D: -; J: TRBJ1-1; size: -; V: TRBV12-2; DNA: TGTGCAAGTCGGTACCGCCGGGACAAGAACACTGAAGCTTTCTTT; CDR3: CASRYRRDKNTEAFF
D: TRBD1; J: TRBJ2-2; size: -; V: TRBV10-3; DNA: TGTGCCATACGACAGGGGGAGGGAAACACCGGGGAGCTGTTTTTT; CDR3: CAIRQGEGNTGELFF
D: -; J: TRBJ1-2; size: -; V: TRBV2; DNA: TGTGCCAGCAGCTCGGACGTCAGGGGTGGCTACACCTTC; CDR3: CASSSDVRGGYTF
D: -; J: TRBJ2-3; size: -; V: TRBV9; DNA: TGTGCCAGCAGCCTAGGGGGGCCTGATACGCAGTATTTT; CDR3: CASSLGGPDTQYF
D: -; J: TRBJ1-4; size: -; V: TRBV15; DNA: TGTGCCACCAGCAGAGATCGAGGAGGTTCTAATGAAAAACTGTTTTTT; CDR3: CATSRDRGGSNEKLFF
D: -; J: TRBJ2-5; size: -; V: TRBV19; DNA: TGTGCCAGTAGTATCAGGGCAGGGGAGGAGACCCAGTACTTC; CDR3: CASSIRAGEETQYF
D: -; J: TRBJ1-1; size: -; V: TRBV2; DNA: TGTGCCAGCAGTAGACAGCCAAACACTGAAGCTTTCTTT; CDR3: CASSRQPNTEAFF
D: -; J: TRBJ1-5; size: few; V: TRBV10-3; DNA: TGTGCCATCAGTGAGGGGGGTGGCCAGCCCCAGCATTTT; CDR3: CAISEGGGQPQHF
D: TRBD1; J: TRBJ1-4; size: -; V: TRBV11-2; DNA: TGTGCCAGCAGCTCCGGGACAGGGAATGAAAAACTGTTTTTT; CDR3: CASSSGTGNEKLFF
D: -; J: TRBJ1-2; size: -; V: TRBV28; DNA: TGTGCCAGCAGTTCCACCTACGTGGGCTACACCTTC; CDR3: CASSSTYVGYTF
D: TRBD1; J: TRBJ2-7; size: -; V: TRBV5-4; DNA: TGTGCCAGCAGCTTGGGGTCGGGACAGGGCTTTAACGAGCAGTACTTC; CDR3: CASSLGSGQGFNEQYF
D: -; J: TRBJ1-3; size: -; V: TRBV30; DNA: TGTGCCTGGGCTGAAACAGATGGAAACACCATATATTTT; CDR3: CAWAETDGNTIYF
D: TRBD2; J: TRBJ2-5; size: -; V: TRBV5-1; DNA: TGCGCCAGCAGCTTGGCTAGCGGGAGCCACCAAGAGACCCAGTACTTC; CDR3: CASSLASGSHQETQYF
D: -; J: TRBJ1-5; size: -; V: TRBV11-2; DNA: TGTGCCAGCAGCGCAGACCGAGATCAGCCCCAGCATTTT; CDR3: CASSADRDQPQHF
D: -; J: TRBJ1-1; size: few; V: TRBV28; DNA: TGTGCCAGCAGTTTCGAGGGGGTTGGTAACACTGAAGCTTTCTTT; CDR3: CASSFEGVGNTEAFF
D: -; J: TRBJ2-7; size: -; V: TRBV11-3; DNA: TGTGCCAGCAGCTTAGTTTCAGGGGCTTCCTACGAGCAGTACTTC; CDR3: CASSLVSGASYEQYF
D: -; J: TRBJ1-2; size: -; V: TRBV4-1; DNA: TGCGCCAGCAGCCAGGATATGGGGTGGGGCTATGGCTACACCTTC; CDR3: CASSQDMGWGYGYTF
D: TRBD1; J: TRBJ1-1; size: -; V: TRBV20-1; DNA: TGCAGTGCGACCCGGACAGGGAGAGCTTTCTTT; CDR3: CSATRTGRAFF
D: -; J: TRBJ1-6; size: -; V: TRBV7-2; DNA: TGTGCCAGCAGCTTAGGACACGGAAATTCACCCCTCCACTTT; CDR3: CASSLGHGNSPLHF
D: -; J: TRBJ2-7; size: few; V: TRBV2; DNA: TGTGCCAGCCAACTTCCGGGGGTCTCCTACGAGCAGTACTTC; CDR3: CASQLPGVSYEQYF
D: -; J: TRBJ1-1; size: -; V: TRBV18; DNA: TGTGCCAGCTCACCACCGGGGGGGTTAGGTGAAGCTTTCTTT; CDR3: CASSPPGGLGEAFF
D: -; J: TRBJ1-1; size: once; V: TRBV7-9; DNA: TGTGCCATCAGCTCGTGGGGTGGGCTCGCTGAAGCTTTCTTT; CDR3: CAISSWGGLAEAFF
D: -; J: TRBJ2-1; size: -; V: TRBV7-2; DNA: TGTGCCAGCAGCTTACTCCTCTCAGCCACGACGGGAAGGAACAATGAGCAGTTCTTC; CDR3: CASSLLLSATTGRNNEQFF
D: TRBD2; J: TRBJ2-3; size: -; V: TRBV7-9; DNA: TGTGCCAGCAGCCCTCCGGGACTAGCGCGAGGGGATACGCAGTATTTT; CDR3: CASSPPGLARGDTQYF
D: -; J: TRBJ1-1; size: -; V: TRBV5-1; DNA: TGCGCCAGCAGCTTCGGGGAGGTCATGAACACTGAAGCTTTCTTT; CDR3: CASSFGEVMNTEAFF
D: TRBD2; J: TRBJ2-3; size: -; V: TRBV14; DNA: TGTGCCAGCAGCCTAGAAGGCGGGGGGGCTACAGATACGCAGTATTTT; CDR3: CASSLEGGGATDTQYF
D: TRBD2; J: TRBJ2-3; size: -; V: TRBV5-1; DNA: TGCGCCAGCAGCTATGGCACTAGCGGGGGGACAGATACGCAGTATTTT; CDR3: CASSYGTSGGTDTQYF
D: TRBD2; J: TRBJ2-3; size: -; V: TRBV7-9; DNA: TGTGCCAGCAGCTCCCCTAGCGGGAGGGAGACAGATACGCAGTATTTT; CDR3: CASSSPSGRETDTQYF
D: TRBD2; J: TRBJ2-5; size: -; V: TRBV2; DNA: TGTGCCGGCCAGCGGTTGTCTAGCGGATCTTGGTACCAAGAGACCCAGTACTTC; CDR3: CAGQRLSSGSWYQETQYF
D: -; J: TRBJ2-5; size: -; V: TRBV10-3; DNA: TGTGCCATCAGTGAGGGGGTGGAGACCCAGTACTTC; CDR3: CAISEGVETQYF
D: -; J: TRBJ2-7; size: -; V: TRBV5-1; DNA: TGCGCCAGCAGCCCCTTCACAGGGTACGAGCAGTACTTC; CDR3: CASSPFTGYEQYF